The 8 T cell receptor beta chains reported below all come from one sample, sequenced in a study of blood T cell repertoires in COVID-19. Clones were sequenced by immunoSEQ multiplex PCR, and TCRdb holds only the in-frame ones, with some missing. The table has 35,000 to 55,000 clones, about four fifths seen once. The source material was peripheral blood. These receptors all stem from a woman in her 70s with acute or convalescent COVID-19.

The V gene is TRBV5-8, the J gene TRBJ2-7, with TRBD2 matching 7 bases. CDR3 size: 16 residues. Germline-derived CDR1 and CDR2 are SGHTS and YDEGEE. Trimming at V came to 1 base and at J to 1 base, leaving 8 bases not matched to a gene. CDR3 sequence (DNA): TGTGCCAGCAGCTTGTCCGGCGGGAGTAATTCCTACGAGCAGTACTTC. Encoded protein: CASSLSGGSNSYEQYF.

This chain joins TRBV29-1 and TRBJ1-2; 11 bases align to TRBD1. The V segment lost 5 bases and the J segment 5 bases; nucleotides outside the gene matches: 7. Germline CDR1 and CDR2: SQVTM and ANQGSEA. The CDR3 totals 14 residues. The CDR3, as DNA: TGCAGCGTTCATAGGACAGGGGGCGGATATGGCTACACCTTC. Translating it yields CSVHRTGGGYGYTF. Together with reference TRBV29-1 and TRBJ1-2, the CDR3 gives the full variable domain: SAVISQKPSRDICQRGTSLTIQCQVDSQVTMMFWYRQQPGQSLTLIATANQGSEATYESGFVIDKFPISRPNLTFSTLTVSNMSPEDSSIYLCSVHRTGGGYGYTFGSGTRLTVV.

This clone has a handful of counts. The rearrangement uses TRBV27 and TRBJ1-2; 10 bases match TRBD1. CDR1 is MNHEY and CDR2 is SMNVEV in the germline V gene (reference sequence). V was clipped by 1 base and J by 3 bases; unmatched bases: 5. CDR3 length: 16 amino acids. CDR3 DNA: TGTGCCAGCAGTTTATTGGGACAGGGGAGGGACTATGGCTACACCTTC. Translated: CASSLLGQGRDYGYTF.

The J gene is TRBJ2-1, the V gene TRBV14, with 12 bases aligning to TRBD1. Germline V gives CDR1 SGHDN, CDR2 FVKESK. The CDR3 is 15 residues long. The junction had 6 bases not matched to a gene; V was cut back by 4 bases and J by 8 bases. CDR3 loop: CASSRTGQGADEQFF. The DNA of the CDR3 is TGTGCCAGCAGCCGCACGGGACAGGGGGCCGATGAGCAGTTCTTC.

This chain uses TRBV7-9 with TRBJ1-3; perhaps TRBD1 as D (6 bases). Germline V gene lookup returns CDR1 SEHNR and CDR2 FQNEAQ (reference sequence). This CDR3 contains 15 residues. V dropped 1 base and J dropped 2 bases, with 9 bases sitting between them. Written as DNA, the CDR3 is TGTGCCAGCAGCTTAGTCCCAGGGGCTGGAAACACCATATATTTT. It translates to CASSLVPGAGNTIYF.

CDR3 protein: CASSLAFTEGGKMSEAFF. CDR3 nucleotide sequence: TGTGCCAGCAGCTTAGCGTTTACCGAGGGGGGGAAGATGTCTGAAGCTTTCTTT. V usage is TRBV7-6 and J usage is TRBJ1-1, with D possibly TRBD1 on 6 matching bases. Looked up from germline, CDR1 is SGHVS and CDR2 is FNYEAQ. This CDR3 comprises 18 residues. The V and J ends lost 0 bases and 6 bases respectively, with 23 bases between them.

The CDR3 region has the DNA TGTGCCAGCAGAGGGACAGGGGGAGCCTATAATTCACCCCTCCACTTT. This encodes CASRGTGGAYNSPLHF. V usage is TRBV7-6 and J usage is TRBJ1-6; 11 bases are a match to TRBD1. The CDR3 contains 16 residues. J gave up 2 bases and V 6 bases, and 3 bases lay outside the gene matches. Germline loops: CDR1 SGHVS, CDR2 FNYEAQ.

The rearrangement uses TRBV5-4 and TRBJ2-3, with D possibly being TRBD2 (7 bases). The CDR3 is made up of 13 amino acids. Germline CDR1 and CDR2: SGHNT and YYREEE (reference sequence). With 3 bases removed from V and 8 bases from J, the gap between germline ends came to 13 bases. The CDR3 sequence is CASSSGEGGTQYF. The DNA of the CDR3 is TGTGCCAGCAGCTCAGGGGAGGGTGGTACGCAGTATTTT.